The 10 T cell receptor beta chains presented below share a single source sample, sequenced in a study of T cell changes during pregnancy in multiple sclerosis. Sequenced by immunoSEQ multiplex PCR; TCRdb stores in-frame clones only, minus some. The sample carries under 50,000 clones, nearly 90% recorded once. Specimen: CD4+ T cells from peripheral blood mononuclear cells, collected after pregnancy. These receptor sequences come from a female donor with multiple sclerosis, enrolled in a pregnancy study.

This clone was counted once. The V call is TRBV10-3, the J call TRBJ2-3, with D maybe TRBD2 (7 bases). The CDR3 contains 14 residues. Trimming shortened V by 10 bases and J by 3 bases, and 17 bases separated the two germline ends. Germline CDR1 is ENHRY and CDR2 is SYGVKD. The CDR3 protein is CATREGGVTDTQYF. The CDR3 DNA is TGTGCCACCCGAGAGGGGGGGGTTACAGATACGCAGTATTTT.

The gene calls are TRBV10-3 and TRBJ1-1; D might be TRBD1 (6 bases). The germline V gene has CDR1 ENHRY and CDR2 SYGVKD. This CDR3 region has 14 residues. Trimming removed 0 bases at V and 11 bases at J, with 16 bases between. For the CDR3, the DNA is TGTGCCATCAGTGAGTCGAATGAGGGGGTGAGGGCTTTCTTT. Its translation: CAISESNEGVRAFF.

CDR3 in amino acids: CASSYQREGQVYF. The CDR3 DNA reads TGTGCCAGCAGTTACCAGCGGGAGGGTCAAGTGTACTTC. This chain links TRBV6-5 with TRBJ2-7, with 10 positions matching TRBD2. V trimming: 2 bases; J trimming: 12 bases; junction bases outside the gene matches: 7. Germline lookup yields CDR1 MNHEY and CDR2 SVGAGI. The CDR3 extends over 13 amino acids.

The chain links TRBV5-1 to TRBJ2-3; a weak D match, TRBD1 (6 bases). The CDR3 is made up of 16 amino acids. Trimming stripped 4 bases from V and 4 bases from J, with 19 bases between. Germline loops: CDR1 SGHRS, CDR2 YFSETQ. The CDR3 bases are TGCGCCAGCAGCGCTCCGACAGGACTCGGTGCAGATACGCAGTATTTT. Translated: CASSAPTGLGADTQYF.

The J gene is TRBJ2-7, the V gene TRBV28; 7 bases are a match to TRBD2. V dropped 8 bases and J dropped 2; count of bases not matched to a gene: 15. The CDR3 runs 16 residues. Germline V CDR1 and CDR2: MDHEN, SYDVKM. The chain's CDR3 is CASGLSGAPAAYEQYF. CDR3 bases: TGTGCCAGCGGGCTGAGCGGGGCGCCGGCGGCCTACGAGCAGTACTTC.

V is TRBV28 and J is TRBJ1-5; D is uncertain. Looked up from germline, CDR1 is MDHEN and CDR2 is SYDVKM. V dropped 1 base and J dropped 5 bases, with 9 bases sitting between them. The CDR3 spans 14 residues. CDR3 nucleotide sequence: TGTGCCAGCAGTTTATCGCAGGTCCATCAGCCCCAGCATTTT. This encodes CASSLSQVHQPQHF.

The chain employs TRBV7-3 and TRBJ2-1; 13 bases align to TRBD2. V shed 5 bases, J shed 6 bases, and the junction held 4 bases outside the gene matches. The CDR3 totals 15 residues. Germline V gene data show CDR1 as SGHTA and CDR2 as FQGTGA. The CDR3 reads CASSPRLAGGNEQFF. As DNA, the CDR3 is TGTGCCAGCAGCCCCAGACTAGCGGGAGGCAATGAGCAGTTCTTC.

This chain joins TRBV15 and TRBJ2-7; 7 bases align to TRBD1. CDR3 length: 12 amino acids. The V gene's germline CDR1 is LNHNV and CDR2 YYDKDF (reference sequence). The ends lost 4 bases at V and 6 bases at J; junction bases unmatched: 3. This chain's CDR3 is CATSKTGFEQYF. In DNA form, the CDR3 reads TGTGCCACCAGCAAGACAGGGTTCGAGCAGTACTTC.

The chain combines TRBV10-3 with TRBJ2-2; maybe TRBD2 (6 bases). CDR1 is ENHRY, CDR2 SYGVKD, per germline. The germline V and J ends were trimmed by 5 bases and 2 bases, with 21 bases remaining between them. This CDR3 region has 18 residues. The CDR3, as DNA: TGTGCCATCAGTAGGTTCCCGTCGAGTAGCGGAAACACCGGGGAGCTGTTTTTT. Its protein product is CAISRFPSSSGNTGELFF.

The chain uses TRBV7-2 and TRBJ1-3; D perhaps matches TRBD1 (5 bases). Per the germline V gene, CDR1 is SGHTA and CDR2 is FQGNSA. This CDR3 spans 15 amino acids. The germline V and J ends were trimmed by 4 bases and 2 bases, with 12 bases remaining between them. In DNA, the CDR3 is TGTGCCAGCAGCTCTGAAGGAGGGGCTGGAAACACCATATATTTT. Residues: CASSSEGGAGNTIYF.